This entry lists 32 T cell receptor beta chains sequenced from one sample in a study of beta chain features in type 1 diabetes. The sequenced template was cDNA made from the entire isolated RNA. Sequenced by immunoSEQ multiplex PCR; TCRdb stores in-frame clones only, minus some. This sample has 350,000 to 450,000 clones; approximately 15% occur once, and the top ten carry around 0.039%. Source material: naive CD4+ T cells from blood. These receptors were taken from a man aged 25 to 40 in good health.

The chain joins TRBV27 to TRBJ1-6; 8 bases map to TRBD1. J gave up 10 bases and V 6 bases, and 11 bases lay outside the gene matches. CDR1 MNHEY and CDR2 SMNVEV come from the germline V gene (reference sequence). This CDR3 spans 15 amino acids. The CDR3 reads CASRPRQGAVSPLHF. The CDR3 DNA sequence: TGTGCCAGCAGACCGCGTCAGGGGGCAGTCTCACCCCTCCACTTT.

This chain connects TRBV4-2 to TRBJ2-5; 10 bases are shared with TRBD1. The germline V gene has CDR1 LGHNA and CDR2 YNFKEQ. Losses at the gene ends were 0 bases for V and 5 bases for J; bases not matched to a gene: 9. This CDR3 has 17 residues. The DNA of the CDR3 is TGTGCCAGCAGCCAAGAAGTTGGGACAGGGGTCGGGGAGACCCAGTACTTC. It translates to CASSQEVGTGVGETQYF.

This clone was found a few times. This sequence joins TRBV9 and TRBJ2-1; possible D gene TRBD1, 5 bases. Germline V gene sequence: CDR1 SGDLS, CDR2 YYNGEE. V lost 3 bases and J lost 2, with 12 bases in between. CDR3 length: 15 residues. The chain's CDR3 is CASSATAPAYNEQFF. CDR3 nucleotides: TGTGCCAGCAGCGCGACAGCCCCAGCCTACAATGAGCAGTTCTTC. Drawing the rest from reference TRBV9 and TRBJ2-1, the complete variable domain is DSGVTQTPKHLITATGQRVTLRCSPRSGDLSVYWYQQSLDQGLQFLIQYYNGEERAKGNILERFSAQQFPDLHSELNLSSLELGDSALYFCASSATAPAYNEQFFGPGTRLTVL.

The chain couples TRBV18 to TRBJ2-5, with 11 nucleotides matching TRBD2. Looked up from germline, CDR1 is KGHSH and CDR2 is LQKENI. The V gene end was trimmed by 2 bases and the J gene end by 4 bases; junction bases not matched to a gene: 3. CDR3 size: 15 residues. The CDR3 DNA follows: TGTGCCAGCTCACCATGGCTAGCGGGAGGAGAGACCCAGTACTTC. It is translated as CASSPWLAGGETQYF.

The chain recombines TRBV10-3 with TRBJ1-5; the D gene is possibly TRBD1 (5 bases). The germline gives CDR1 ENHRY, CDR2 SYGVKD. This CDR3 has 16 residues. Trimming took 4 bases from V and 0 from J, leaving 13 bases between them. Written as DNA, the CDR3 is TGTGCCATCAGTGCGGCAGGGAAGGGTAGCAATCAGCCCCAGCATTTT. This gives the protein CAISAAGKGSNQPQHF.

This clone was observed a few times. The rearrangement links TRBV7-3 to TRBJ2-1; tentative D call: TRBD2 (7 bases). Trimming stripped 4 bases from V and 6 bases from J, with 16 bases between. The CDR3 is 15 residues long. CDR1 SGHTA and CDR2 FQGTGA come from the germline V gene. CDR3 protein: CASSSYGGLANEQFF. The CDR3 coding sequence is TGTGCCAGCAGCTCCTACGGGGGGCTAGCCAATGAGCAGTTCTTC.

The V call is TRBV18, the J call TRBJ2-7; D is undetermined. The germline gives CDR1 KGHSH, CDR2 LQKENI. The germline V and J ends were trimmed by 0 bases and 2 bases, with 8 bases remaining between them. The CDR3 loop spans 14 amino acids. CDR3: CASSPPARTYEQYF. DNA of the CDR3: TGTGCCAGCTCACCACCAGCCAGGACCTACGAGCAGTACTTC.

This clone appeared once. V is TRBV25-1 and J is TRBJ2-3; 10 bases line up with TRBD2. The germline V gene has CDR1 MGHDK and CDR2 SYGVNS. J gave up 1 base and V 3 bases, and 7 bases lay outside the gene matches. The CDR3 covers 17 residues. CDR3 amino acids: CASSDSGGTSGTDTQYF. The DNA for the CDR3 is TGTGCCAGCAGTGATTCGGGCGGGACTAGCGGCACAGATACGCAGTATTTT.

This clone was counted only a few times. The chain recombines TRBV7-6 with TRBJ2-2; D unresolved. The CDR3 is 14 residues long. V dropped 3 bases and J dropped 7 bases, with 12 bases sitting between them. Germline V gives CDR1 SGHVS, CDR2 FNYEAQ. The CDR3 loop reads CASSFGFAGGELFF. As DNA, the CDR3 is TGTGCCAGCAGCTTCGGGTTCGCAGGCGGGGAGCTGTTTTTT. Variable domain in full (rest from reference TRBV7-6 and TRBJ2-2): GAGVSQSPRYKVTKRGQDVALRCDPISGHVSLYWYRQALGQGPEFLTYFNYEAQQDKSGLPNDRFSAERPEGSISTLTIQRTEQRDSAMYRCASSFGFAGGELFFGEGSRLTVL.

This clone has just a few counts. The chain joins TRBV29-1 to TRBJ2-5; TRBD1 aligns across 7 bases. V shed 4 bases and J 1 base; nucleotides not matched to a gene: 9. The CDR3 runs 15 residues. From germline, CDR1 is SQVTM and CDR2 ANQGSEA. CDR3 sequence: CSVASGGESQETQYF. CDR3 coding DNA: TGCAGCGTTGCCTCAGGGGGAGAGTCCCAAGAGACCCAGTACTTC.

This clone was recorded a few times. V usage is TRBV11-2 and J usage is TRBJ2-3, with 9 positions matching TRBD2. The CDR3 length is 15 residues. CDR1 is SGHAT and CDR2 is FQNNGV in the germline V gene. Germline trimming cut 5 bases from V and 6 bases from J; bases unmatched to any gene: 9. DNA of the CDR3: TGTGCCAGCAGCATGCGGGGGGGCTGGTCGGATACGCAGTATTTT. Translated: CASSMRGGWSDTQYF. Supplemented by reference TRBV11-2 and TRBJ2-3, the full variable domain reads EAGVAQSPRYKIIEKRQSVAFWCNPISGHATLYWYQQILGQGPKLLIQFQNNGVVDDSQLPKDRFSAERLKGVDSTLKIQPAKLEDSAVYLCASSMRGGWSDTQYFGPGTRLTVL.

The J gene is TRBJ2-5, the V gene TRBV15, with TRBD1 matching 9 bases. Looked up from germline, CDR1 is LNHNV and CDR2 is YYDKDF (reference sequence). CDR3 length equals 15 residues. J gave up 3 bases and V 3 bases, and 5 bases lay outside the gene matches. Here the CDR3 reads CATSSLGQGEETQYF. The DNA for the CDR3 is TGTGCCACCAGCAGCTTGGGACAGGGAGAAGAGACCCAGTACTTC.

This rearrangement joins TRBV4-3 to TRBJ2-1; the match to TRBD2 covers 9 bases. Germline V gene data show CDR1 as LGHNA and CDR2 as YSLEER. The CDR3 is 17 residues long. The V segment lost 0 bases and the J segment 9 bases; nucleotides outside the gene matches: 12. In nucleotides, the CDR3 is TGCGCCAGCAGCCAAGATCGAAGCGGGGGGATTCGAGGTGAGCAGTTCTTC. It is translated as CASSQDRSGGIRGEQFF.

This clone occurred a few times. The V gene is TRBV25-1, the J gene TRBJ2-1, with D perhaps matching TRBD1 (6 bases). The germline V gene encodes CDR1 MGHDK and CDR2 SYGVNS. Trimming cost V 6 bases and J 4 bases, with 10 bases left between them. The CDR3 consists of 13 residues. The DNA of the CDR3 is TGTGCCAGCAGAGGGACATTTTACAATGAGCAGTTCTTC. It yields the protein CASRGTFYNEQFF.

The chain is built from TRBV9 and TRBJ2-4, with 10 nucleotides matching TRBD1. Germline CDR1 and CDR2: SGDLS and YYNGEE. The trim removed 0 bases at V and 7 bases at J, leaving 4 bases unmatched. This CDR3 contains 15 residues. The DNA for the CDR3 is TGTGCCAGCAGCGTAGGGGACAGGGGAACGAACATTCAGTACTTC. Its translation: CASSVGDRGTNIQYF.

The gene calls are TRBV7-9 and TRBJ2-3, with D possibly TRBD2 on 5 matching bases. The CDR3 loop spans 15 amino acids. Trimming took 8 bases from V and 0 from J, leaving 15 bases between them. Germline values: CDR1 SEHNR, CDR2 FQNEAQ (reference sequence). CDR3 sequence reads: CASHDPSGSTDTQYF. Written as DNA, the CDR3 is TGTGCCAGCCACGACCCCAGCGGTAGCACAGATACGCAGTATTTT.

Comments on this clone: This CDR3 is also generated by other DNA sequences in the sample. The chain recombines TRBV30 with TRBJ2-5, with D unresolved. The CDR3 has 13 amino acids. Trimming took off 0 bases at V and 4 bases at J, with 9 bases between the two ends. Looked up from germline, CDR1 is GTSNPN and CDR2 is SVGIG (reference sequence). CDR3 nucleotides: TGTGCCTGGAGTGTAGGTCTCGGAGAGACCCAGTACTTC. This translates into CAWSVGLGETQYF.

This clone came up a few times. This same CDR3 is encoded by further DNA sequences in the sample. The chain couples TRBV18 to TRBJ2-2; no clear D. Germline CDR1 reads KGHSH; CDR2 reads LQKENI. Trimming removed 3 bases at V and 1 base at J, with 6 bases between. The CDR3 runs 14 residues. The CDR3 bases are TGTGCCAGCTCACCCGATCGGAACACCGGGGAGCTGTTTTTT. Amino acid sequence: CASSPDRNTGELFF.

The genes are TRBV27 and TRBJ2-7; 8 bases align to TRBD2. J gave up 5 bases and V 6 bases, and 6 bases lay outside the gene matches. The CDR3 runs 13 residues. Germline CDR1 is MNHEY and CDR2 is SMNVEV (reference sequence). CDR3 DNA sequence: TGTGCCAGCAGCCCCGGACTAGCTCACGAGCAGTACGTC. This gives the protein CASSPGLAHEQYV.

This sequence joins TRBV7-2 and TRBJ2-7; D not certain. Germline CDR1 and CDR2: SGHTA and FQGNSA. V was cut by 0 bases and J by 6 bases, with 15 bases left in between. The length of the CDR3 is 15 residues. The CDR3 reads CASSLAVSAEAEQYF. CDR3 DNA: TGTGCCAGCAGCTTAGCGGTCTCAGCTGAAGCCGAGCAGTACTTC.

The chain's CDR3 is CASSYSGGGAGNIQYF. The CDR3 region has the DNA TGTGCCAGCAGTTACTCGGGAGGGGGCGCTGGAAACATTCAGTACTTC. This chain links TRBV6-5 with TRBJ2-4; D tentatively reads TRBD1 or TRBD2 (7 bases each). V gave up 0 bases and J gave up 6 bases, with 15 bases separating them. The CDR3 loop spans 16 amino acids. The germline V gene encodes CDR1 MNHEY and CDR2 SVGAGI.

The CDR3 DNA sequence: TGCGCCAGCAGCCCACGGACAGGGAAACCTTACGAGCAGTACTTC. It yields the protein CASSPRTGKPYEQYF. The chain carries TRBV4-1 and TRBJ2-7, with 8 bases aligning to TRBD1. The length of the CDR3 is 15 residues. V dropped 4 bases and J dropped 4; count of bases not matched to a gene: 9. Per germline, CDR1 MGHRA and CDR2 YSYEKL.

There are a few counts of this clone. The chain combines TRBV6-5 with TRBJ1-5; D is ambiguous. The germline gives CDR1 MNHEY, CDR2 SVGAGI. The germline V and J ends were trimmed by 4 bases and 5 bases, with 12 bases remaining between them. This CDR3 is built from 14 residues. In DNA, the CDR3 is TGTGCCAGCAGTTCCTCTACAGCCGATCAGCCCCAGCATTTT. Residues: CASSSSTADQPQHF.

DNA of the CDR3: TGCAGCGTTGAGAGACTAGCGGGAGAAGTTTGGTTCTTC. Its translation: CSVERLAGEVWFF. This chain links TRBV29-1 with TRBJ2-1, with 12 bases aligning to TRBD2. Germline loops: CDR1 SQVTM, CDR2 ANQGSEA. There are 13 residues in the CDR3. The ends lost 3 bases at V and 15 bases at J; junction bases unmatched: 9.

The chain is built from TRBV10-3 and TRBJ2-5, with 8 bases that match TRBD2. In germline, CDR1 is ENHRY, CDR2 SYGVKD. CDR3 length: 14 residues. J lost 2 bases, V lost 3 bases, and 2 bases had no gene match. The CDR3 sequence is CAISDQRGQETQYF. Here the CDR3 DNA reads TGTGCCATCAGTGACCAGCGGGGGCAAGAGACCCAGTACTTC.

This clone has a handful of counts. V gene TRBV25-1 combines with J gene TRBJ2-3; 10 nucleotides line up with TRBD2. CDR3 length: 14 amino acids. V was clipped by 8 bases and J by 4 bases; unmatched bases: 6. CDR1 MGHDK and CDR2 SYGVNS come from the germline V gene. CDR3: CASRVAGGADTQYF. The CDR3 nucleotides are TGTGCCAGCCGTGTAGCGGGAGGAGCAGATACGCAGTATTTT.

This clone was counted a few times. The gene calls are TRBV29-1 and TRBJ2-3; unclear D gene. Trimming took 0 bases from V and 2 from J, leaving 6 bases between them. This CDR3 region has 13 residues. Germline CDR1 SQVTM, CDR2 ANQGSEA. This chain's CDR3 is CSVEEAHTDTQYF. The CDR3 DNA reads as TGCAGCGTTGAAGAGGCCCACACAGATACGCAGTATTTT.

The gene calls are TRBV5-1 and TRBJ2-5; 7 nucleotides agree with TRBD1. V trimming: 6 bases; J trimming: 1 base; junction bases outside the gene matches: 3. CDR3 length equals 13 residues. From germline, CDR1 is SGHRS and CDR2 YFSETQ. DNA of the CDR3: TGCGCCAGCATTGGGACAGCCCAAGAGACCCAGTACTTC. This translates into CASIGTAQETQYF.

The V gene is TRBV28, the J gene TRBJ2-2; 10 bases map to TRBD2. The V segment lost 8 bases and the J segment 2 bases; nucleotides outside the gene matches: 5. Germline CDR1 MDHEN, CDR2 SYDVKM. The CDR3 consists of 15 residues. In DNA form, the CDR3 reads TGTGCCAGCTGGAGGACTAGCGGAAACACCGGGGAGCTGTTTTTT. It specifies CASWRTSGNTGELFF.

Only a few counts were recorded for this clone. The chain recombines TRBV5-1 with TRBJ2-5; no definite D call. V was trimmed by 1 base and J by 2 bases, leaving 6 bases between them. The CDR3 spans 13 residues. The germline gives CDR1 SGHRS, CDR2 YFSETQ. As DNA, the CDR3 is TGCGCCAGCAGCTTGCGGAGTCAAGAGACCCAGTACTTC. This translates into CASSLRSQETQYF. The variable domain in full, with the rest retrieved from reference TRBV5-1 and TRBJ2-5, is KAGVTQTPRYLIKTRGQQVTLSCSPISGHRSVSWYQQTPGQGLQFLFEYFSETQRNKGNFPGRFSGRQFSNSRSEMNVSTLELGDSALYLCASSLRSQETQYFGPGTRLLVL.

This clone was detected only a few times. V and J are TRBV7-2 and TRBJ2-2; D gene unclear. Looked up from germline, CDR1 is SGHTA and CDR2 is FQGNSA. Deletions cut 3 bases from V and 0 bases from J, with 17 bases between. This CDR3 region has 18 residues. CDR3 nucleotides: TGTGCCAGCAGCTTTCGGCGGTTAACCCCAACGAACACCGGGGAGCTGTTTTTT. Translated, it gives CASSFRRLTPTNTGELFF.

The chain uses TRBV4-1 and TRBJ1-3; 7 bases are a match to TRBD1. The junction had 6 bases not matched to a gene; V was cut back by 4 bases and J by 0 bases. This CDR3 contains 16 residues. From germline, CDR1 is MGHRA and CDR2 YSYEKL. Written as DNA, the CDR3 is TGCGCCAGCAGCCTCACGGGACAGCACTCTGGAAACACCATATATTTT. Its translation: CASSLTGQHSGNTIYF.